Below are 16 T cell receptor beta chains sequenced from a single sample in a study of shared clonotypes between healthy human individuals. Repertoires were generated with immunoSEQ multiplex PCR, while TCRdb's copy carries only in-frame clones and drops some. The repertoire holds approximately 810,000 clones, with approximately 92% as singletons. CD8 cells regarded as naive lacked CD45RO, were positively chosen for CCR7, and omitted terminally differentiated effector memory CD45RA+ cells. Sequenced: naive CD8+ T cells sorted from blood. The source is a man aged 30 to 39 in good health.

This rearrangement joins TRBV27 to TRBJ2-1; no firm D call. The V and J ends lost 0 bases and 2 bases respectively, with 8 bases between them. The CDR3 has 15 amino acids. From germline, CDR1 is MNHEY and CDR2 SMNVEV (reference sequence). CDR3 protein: CASSLSNSPYNEQFF. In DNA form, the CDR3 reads TGTGCCAGCAGTTTATCCAATTCCCCCTACAATGAGCAGTTCTTC.

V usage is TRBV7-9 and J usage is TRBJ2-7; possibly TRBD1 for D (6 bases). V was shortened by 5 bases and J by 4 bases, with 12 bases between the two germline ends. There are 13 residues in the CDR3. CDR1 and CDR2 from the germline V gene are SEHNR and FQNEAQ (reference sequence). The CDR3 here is CASSPPDRYEQYF. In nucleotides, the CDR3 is TGTGCCAGCAGCCCGCCCGACAGGTACGAGCAGTACTTC.

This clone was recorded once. The CDR3: CASSQGDSGTTYEQYF. CDR3 DNA: TGCGCCAGCAGCCAAGGAGATAGCGGGACTACCTACGAGCAGTACTTC. The chain couples TRBV4-1 to TRBJ2-7; TRBD2 agrees at 8 bases. The CDR3 spans 16 residues. Losses at the gene ends were 1 base for V and 2 bases for J; bases not matched to a gene: 7. CDR1 is MGHRA, CDR2 YSYEKL, per germline.

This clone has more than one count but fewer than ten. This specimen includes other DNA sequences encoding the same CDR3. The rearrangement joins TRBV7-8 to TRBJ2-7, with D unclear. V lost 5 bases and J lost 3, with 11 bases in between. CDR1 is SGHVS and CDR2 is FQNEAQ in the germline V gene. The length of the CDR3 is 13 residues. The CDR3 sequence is CASSLRRNYEQYF. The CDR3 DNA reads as TGTGCCAGCAGCCTCCGACGGAACTACGAGCAGTACTTC.

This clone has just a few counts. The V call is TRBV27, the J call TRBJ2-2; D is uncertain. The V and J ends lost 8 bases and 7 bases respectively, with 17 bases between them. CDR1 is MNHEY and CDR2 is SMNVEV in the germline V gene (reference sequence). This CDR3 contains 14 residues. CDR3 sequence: CASSGAEGSGELFF. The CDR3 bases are TGTGCCAGCTCTGGCGCGGAAGGCAGCGGGGAGCTGTTTTTT.

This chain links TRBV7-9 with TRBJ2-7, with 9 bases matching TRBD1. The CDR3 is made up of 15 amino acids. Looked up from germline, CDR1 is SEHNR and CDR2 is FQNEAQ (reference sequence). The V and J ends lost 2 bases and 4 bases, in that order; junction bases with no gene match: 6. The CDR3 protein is CASSLNGQGRYEQYF. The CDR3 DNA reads TGTGCCAGCAGCTTAAATGGACAGGGGAGGTACGAGCAGTACTTC.

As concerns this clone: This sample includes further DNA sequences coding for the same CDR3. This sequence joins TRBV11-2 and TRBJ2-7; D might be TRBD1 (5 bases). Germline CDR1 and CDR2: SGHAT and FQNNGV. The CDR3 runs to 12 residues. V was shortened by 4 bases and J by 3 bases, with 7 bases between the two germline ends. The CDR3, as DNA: TGTGCCAGCAGCTCTGACAGCTACGAGCAGTACTTC. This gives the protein CASSSDSYEQYF.

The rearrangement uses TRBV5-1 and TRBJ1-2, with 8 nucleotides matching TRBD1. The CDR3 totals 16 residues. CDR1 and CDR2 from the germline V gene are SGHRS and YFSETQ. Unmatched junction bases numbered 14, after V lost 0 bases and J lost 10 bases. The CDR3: CASSLDAGGPWMDYTF. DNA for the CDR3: TGCGCCAGCAGCTTGGATGCAGGGGGCCCATGGATGGACTACACCTTC.

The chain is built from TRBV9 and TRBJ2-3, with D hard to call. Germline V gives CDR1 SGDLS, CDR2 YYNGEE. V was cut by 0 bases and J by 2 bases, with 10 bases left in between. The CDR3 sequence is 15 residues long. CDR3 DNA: TGTGCCAGCAGCGTAGCTAACGGGCTCACAGATACGCAGTATTTT. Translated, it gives CASSVANGLTDTQYF.

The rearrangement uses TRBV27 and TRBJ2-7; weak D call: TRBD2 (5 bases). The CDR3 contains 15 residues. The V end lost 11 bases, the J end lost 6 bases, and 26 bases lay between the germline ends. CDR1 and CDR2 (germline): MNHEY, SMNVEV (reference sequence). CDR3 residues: CAAGGSRWASSEQYF. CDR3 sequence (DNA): TGTGCCGCTGGCGGGTCCCGGTGGGCTTCGTCCGAGCAGTACTTC.

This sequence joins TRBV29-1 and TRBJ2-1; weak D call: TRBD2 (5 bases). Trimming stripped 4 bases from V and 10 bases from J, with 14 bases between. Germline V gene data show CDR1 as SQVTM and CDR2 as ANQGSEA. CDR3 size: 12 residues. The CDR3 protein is CSVASERAEQFF. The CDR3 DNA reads TGCAGCGTTGCCAGCGAGAGGGCCGAGCAGTTCTTC.

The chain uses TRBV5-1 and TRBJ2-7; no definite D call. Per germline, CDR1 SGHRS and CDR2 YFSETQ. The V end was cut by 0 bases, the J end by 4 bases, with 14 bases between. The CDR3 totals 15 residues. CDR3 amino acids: CASSLEGRPDYEQYF. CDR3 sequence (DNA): TGCGCCAGCAGCTTGGAAGGGCGACCTGATTACGAGCAGTACTTC.

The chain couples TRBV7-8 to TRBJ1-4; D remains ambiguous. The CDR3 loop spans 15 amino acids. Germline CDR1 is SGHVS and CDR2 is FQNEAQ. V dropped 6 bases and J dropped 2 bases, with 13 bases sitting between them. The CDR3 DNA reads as TGTGCCAGCAGTTTCATCCCCGATACTAATGAAAAACTGTTTTTT. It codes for CASSFIPDTNEKLFF.

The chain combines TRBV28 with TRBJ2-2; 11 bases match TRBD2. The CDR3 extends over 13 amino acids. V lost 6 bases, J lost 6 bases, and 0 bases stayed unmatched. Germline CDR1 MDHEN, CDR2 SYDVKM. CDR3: CASRTSGAGELFF. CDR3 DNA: TGTGCCAGCAGGACTAGCGGGGCCGGGGAGCTGTTTTTT.

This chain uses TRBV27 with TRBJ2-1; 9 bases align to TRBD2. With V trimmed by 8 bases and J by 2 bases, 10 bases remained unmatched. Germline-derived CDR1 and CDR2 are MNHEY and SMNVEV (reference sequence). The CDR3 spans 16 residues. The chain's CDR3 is CASSTGLAPAYNEQFF. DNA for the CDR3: TGTGCCAGCTCGACCGGACTAGCGCCTGCCTACAATGAGCAGTTCTTC.

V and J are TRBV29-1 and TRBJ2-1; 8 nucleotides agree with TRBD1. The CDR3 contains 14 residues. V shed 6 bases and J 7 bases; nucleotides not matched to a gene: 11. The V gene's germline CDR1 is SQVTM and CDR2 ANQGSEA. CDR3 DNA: TGCAGCGTGACCGGGACAGGTAATTATAATGAGCAGTTCTTC. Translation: CSVTGTGNYNEQFF.